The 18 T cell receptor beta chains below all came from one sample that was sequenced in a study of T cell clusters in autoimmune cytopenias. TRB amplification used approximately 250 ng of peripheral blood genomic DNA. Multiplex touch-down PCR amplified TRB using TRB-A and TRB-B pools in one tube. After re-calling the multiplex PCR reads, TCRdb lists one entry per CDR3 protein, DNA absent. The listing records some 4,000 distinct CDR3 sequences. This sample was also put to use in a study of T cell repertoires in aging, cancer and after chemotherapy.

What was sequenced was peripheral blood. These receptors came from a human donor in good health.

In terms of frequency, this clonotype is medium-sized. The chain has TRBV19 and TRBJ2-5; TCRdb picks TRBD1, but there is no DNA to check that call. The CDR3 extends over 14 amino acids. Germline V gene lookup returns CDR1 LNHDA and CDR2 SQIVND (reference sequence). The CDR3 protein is CASSIQGNRRTQYF.

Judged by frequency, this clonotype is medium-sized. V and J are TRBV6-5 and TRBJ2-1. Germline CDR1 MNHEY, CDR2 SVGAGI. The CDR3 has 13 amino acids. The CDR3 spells CASSYSRGSEQFF.

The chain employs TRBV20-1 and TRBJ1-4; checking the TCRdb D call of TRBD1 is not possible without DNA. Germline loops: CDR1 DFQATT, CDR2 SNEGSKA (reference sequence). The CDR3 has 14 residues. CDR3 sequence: CSARRQGWVEKLFF.

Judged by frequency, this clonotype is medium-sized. CDR3 sequence: CATSNWGSSGNTIYF. V usage is TRBV12-3 or TRBV12-4 and J usage is TRBJ1-3. The CDR3 loop spans 15 amino acids.

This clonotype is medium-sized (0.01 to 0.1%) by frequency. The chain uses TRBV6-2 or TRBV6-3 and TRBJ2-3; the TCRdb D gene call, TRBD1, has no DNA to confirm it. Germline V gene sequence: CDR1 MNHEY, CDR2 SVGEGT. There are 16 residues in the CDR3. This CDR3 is CASTPIPGQGADTQYF.

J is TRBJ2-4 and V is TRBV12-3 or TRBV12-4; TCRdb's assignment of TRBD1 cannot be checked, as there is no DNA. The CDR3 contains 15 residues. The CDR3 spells CASSWAGVAKNIQYF.

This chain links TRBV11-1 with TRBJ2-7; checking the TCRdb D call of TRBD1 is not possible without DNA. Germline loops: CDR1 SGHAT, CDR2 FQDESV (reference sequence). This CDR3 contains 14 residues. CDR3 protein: CASSLVGGGDEQYF.

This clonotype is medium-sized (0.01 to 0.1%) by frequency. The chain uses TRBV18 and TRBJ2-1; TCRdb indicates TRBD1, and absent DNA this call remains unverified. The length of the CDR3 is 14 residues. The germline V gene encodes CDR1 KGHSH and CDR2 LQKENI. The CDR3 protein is CASSPGQSYNEQFF.

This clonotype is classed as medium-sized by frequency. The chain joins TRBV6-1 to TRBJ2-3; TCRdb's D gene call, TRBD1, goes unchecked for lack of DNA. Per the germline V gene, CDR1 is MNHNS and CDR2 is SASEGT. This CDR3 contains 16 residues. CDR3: CAISESGAGGPDTQYF.

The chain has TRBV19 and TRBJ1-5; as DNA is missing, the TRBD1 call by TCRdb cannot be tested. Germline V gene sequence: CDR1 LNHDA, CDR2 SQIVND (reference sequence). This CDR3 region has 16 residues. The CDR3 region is CASSPGQGRSNQPQHF.

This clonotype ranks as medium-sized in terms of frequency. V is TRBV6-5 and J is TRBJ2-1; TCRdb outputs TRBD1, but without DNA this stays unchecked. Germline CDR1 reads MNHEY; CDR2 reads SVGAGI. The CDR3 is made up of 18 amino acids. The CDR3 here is CASSYRLTGLSSYNEQFF.

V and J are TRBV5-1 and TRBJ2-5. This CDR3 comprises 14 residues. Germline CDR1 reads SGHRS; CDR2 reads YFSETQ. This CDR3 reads CASSLTQWEETQYF.

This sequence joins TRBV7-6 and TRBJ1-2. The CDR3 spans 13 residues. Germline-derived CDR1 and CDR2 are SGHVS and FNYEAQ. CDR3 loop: CASSSTDGDGYTF.

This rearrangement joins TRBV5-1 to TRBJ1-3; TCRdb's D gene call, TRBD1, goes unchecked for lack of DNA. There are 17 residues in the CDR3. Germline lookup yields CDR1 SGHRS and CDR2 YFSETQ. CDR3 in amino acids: CASSLGSIGASGNTIYF.

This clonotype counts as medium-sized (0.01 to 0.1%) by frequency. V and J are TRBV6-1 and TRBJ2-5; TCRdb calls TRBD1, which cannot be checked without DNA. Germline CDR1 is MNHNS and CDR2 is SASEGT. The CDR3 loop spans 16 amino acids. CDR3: CASNPLLGLDQETQYF.

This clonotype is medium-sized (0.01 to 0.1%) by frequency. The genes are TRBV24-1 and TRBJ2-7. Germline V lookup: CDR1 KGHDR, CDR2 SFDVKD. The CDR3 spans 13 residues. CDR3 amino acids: CATRLRQIYEQYF.

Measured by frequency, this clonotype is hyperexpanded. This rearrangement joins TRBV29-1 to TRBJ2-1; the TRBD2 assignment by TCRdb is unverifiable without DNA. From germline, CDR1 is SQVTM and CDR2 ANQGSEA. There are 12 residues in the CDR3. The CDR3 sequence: CSVGIAYNEQFF.

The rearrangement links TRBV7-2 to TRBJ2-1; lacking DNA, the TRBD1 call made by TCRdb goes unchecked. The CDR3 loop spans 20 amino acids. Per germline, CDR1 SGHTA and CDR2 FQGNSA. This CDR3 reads CASSLAHYFAVGGQNNEQFF.